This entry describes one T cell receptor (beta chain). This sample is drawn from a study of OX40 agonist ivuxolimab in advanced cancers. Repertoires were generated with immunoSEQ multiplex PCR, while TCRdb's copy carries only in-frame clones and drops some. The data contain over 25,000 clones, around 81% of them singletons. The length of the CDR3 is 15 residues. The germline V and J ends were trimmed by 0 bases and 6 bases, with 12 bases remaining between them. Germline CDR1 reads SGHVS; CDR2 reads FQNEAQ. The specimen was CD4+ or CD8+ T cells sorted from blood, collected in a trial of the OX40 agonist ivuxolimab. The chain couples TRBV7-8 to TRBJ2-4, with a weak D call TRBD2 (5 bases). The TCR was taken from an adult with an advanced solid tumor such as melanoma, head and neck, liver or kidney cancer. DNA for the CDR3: TGTGCCAGCAGCTTAGCATTCCGGGGATTAAACATTCAGTACTTC. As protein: CASSLAFRGLNIQYF.